A single sample gave rise to the 24 T cell receptor beta chains below, sequenced in a study of blood T cell repertoires in COVID-19. Some clones are missing from TCRdb's copy, which holds only in-frame ones; the method was immunoSEQ multiplex PCR. This table holds under 150,000 clones, approximately 88% found once. Sequencing was done on a sample of peripheral blood. The source of these receptors is a woman aged 40 to 55 with acute or convalescent COVID-19.

This sequence joins TRBV18 and TRBJ2-7; maybe TRBD1 (6 bases). Trimming shortened V by 1 base and J by 2 bases, and 9 bases separated the two germline ends. This CDR3 has 14 residues. Germline loops: CDR1 KGHSH, CDR2 LQKENI. This chain's CDR3 is CASSPQDRAYEQYF. CDR3 coding DNA: TGTGCCAGCTCACCACAGGACAGAGCCTACGAGCAGTACTTC.

This clone turned up a few times. This sequence joins TRBV15 and TRBJ1-4; the D gene is possibly TRBD1 (5 bases). The CDR3 runs to 21 residues. Germline loops: CDR1 LNHNV, CDR2 YYDKDF (reference sequence). V lost 2 bases to trimming and J lost 5 bases, with 30 bases between them. The CDR3 DNA reads TGTGCCACCAGCAGACCCGTCGGGCGCACTGGGCGGGGGAAGCTCAATGAAAAACTGTTTTTT. It encodes CATSRPVGRTGRGKLNEKLFF.

The rearrangement links TRBV7-9 to TRBJ2-5, with D possibly TRBD1 on 6 matching bases. CDR3 length: 14 amino acids. V lost 5 bases and J lost 2, with 12 bases in between. From germline, CDR1 is SEHNR and CDR2 FQNEAQ (reference sequence). The CDR3 DNA follows: TGTGCCAGCAGCCCTTACAGGGAGCAAGAGACCCAGTACTTC. Its translation is CASSPYREQETQYF.

This chain joins TRBV6-5 and TRBJ2-7; TRBD1 matches 9 bases. Germline V CDR1 and CDR2: MNHEY, SVGAGI. J was trimmed by 4 bases and V by 7 bases; bases with no gene match: 11. The CDR3 consists of 15 residues. CDR3 coding DNA: TGTGCCAGCACCTTTACCTTGGACAGGGGATACGAGCAGTACTTC. Its translation: CASTFTLDRGYEQYF.

The chain combines TRBV2 with TRBJ1-6; 10 bases map to TRBD1. The CDR3 spans 13 residues. Per germline, CDR1 SNHLY and CDR2 FYNNEI. V dropped 8 bases and J dropped 10; count of bases not matched to a gene: 5. CDR3 DNA: TGTGCCAGCCGCCGGGACAGGGGCTCACCCCTCCACTTT. Its protein product is CASRRDRGSPLHF.

V is TRBV9 and J is TRBJ2-3, with TRBD1 matching over 11 bases. V shed 2 bases and J 2 bases; nucleotides not matched to a gene: 10. The CDR3 spans 18 residues. CDR1 and CDR2 from the germline V gene are SGDLS and YYNGEE. CDR3 sequence (DNA): TGTGCCAGCAGCGTGTCCCGCGGGACAGGGGGTATCACAGATACGCAGTATTTT. Residues: CASSVSRGTGGITDTQYF.

The chain's CDR3 is CASSYATDYSCNYGYTF. CDR3 DNA sequence: TGTGCCAGCAGTTACGCGACGGACTACTCCTGTAACTATGGCTACACCTTC. J is TRBJ1-2 and V is TRBV6-7; D unclear. TRBV6-7 is sorted into the ORF group, with uncertain function. The CDR3 runs to 17 residues. V dropped 2 bases and J dropped 1 base, with 17 bases sitting between them.

V and J are TRBV7-2 and TRBJ2-5; possible D gene TRBD1, 5 bases. The CDR3 has 14 residues. CDR1 SGHTA and CDR2 FQGNSA come from the germline V gene. Trimming removed 7 bases from V and 3 bases from J, with 15 bases in between. The DNA for the CDR3 is TGTGCCAGCACTTCTGGGGCTGGGGAAGAGACCCAGTACTTC. It is translated as CASTSGAGEETQYF. Variable domain in full (rest from reference TRBV7-2 and TRBJ2-5): GAGVSQSPSNKVTEKGKDVELRCDPISGHTALYWYRQSLGQGLEFLIYFQGNSAPDKSGLPSDRFSAERTGGSVSTLTIQRTQQEDSAVYLCASTSGAGEETQYFGPGTRLLVL.

The V gene is TRBV7-6, the J gene TRBJ2-2, with TRBD2 identical over 8 bases. The CDR3 covers 18 residues. The V gene end was trimmed by 3 bases and the J gene end by 0 bases; junction bases not matched to a gene: 9. Germline CDR1 is SGHVS and CDR2 is FNYEAQ. The CDR3 coding sequence is TGTGCCAGCAGCTTGGGCCACGGGGGGGCGTCGAACACCGGGGAGCTGTTTTTT. This sequence encodes CASSLGHGGASNTGELFF.

V and J are TRBV7-2 and TRBJ2-5; maybe TRBD2 (5 bases). Germline CDR1 SGHTA, CDR2 FQGNSA. The CDR3 has 14 amino acids. V was clipped by 4 bases and J by 2 bases, with 11 bases between them. CDR3: CASSSWETQETQYF. The CDR3 DNA sequence: TGTGCCAGCAGCTCGTGGGAGACGCAAGAGACCCAGTACTTC. Complete variable domain (other parts from reference TRBV7-2 and TRBJ2-5): GAGVSQSPSNKVTEKGKDVELRCDPISGHTALYWYRQSLGQGLEFLIYFQGNSAPDKSGLPSDRFSAERTGGSVSTLTIQRTQQEDSAVYLCASSSWETQETQYFGPGTRLLVL.

This clone was seen only once. V usage is TRBV7-9 and J usage is TRBJ1-2; D is perhaps TRBD1 (5 bases). CDR1 is SEHNR, CDR2 FQNEAQ, per germline (reference sequence). With 1 base removed from V and 2 bases from J, the gap between germline ends came to 17 bases. The CDR3 length is 17 residues. CDR3 amino acids: CASSLGWDFGGNYGYTF. Written as DNA, the CDR3 is TGTGCCAGCAGCTTAGGGTGGGACTTCGGGGGGAACTATGGCTACACCTTC.

The J gene is TRBJ1-3, the V gene TRBV12-1. TRBV12-1 is flagged as a pseudogene. The CDR3 has 18 amino acids. CDR3: CASSPGGTAKLSGNTIYF. CDR3 nucleotides: TGTGCCAGCAGTCCCGGAGGGACGGCAAAGCTCTCTGGAAACACCATATATTTT.

This chain links TRBV6-5 with TRBJ2-1; 11 bases map to TRBD2. CDR3 length: 15 amino acids. Germline CDR1 and CDR2: MNHEY and SVGAGI. The V and J ends lost 5 bases and 5 bases, in that order; junction bases with no gene match: 5. The CDR3 DNA is TGTGCCAGCAGTCTTATAGCGGGGGGGAACAATGAGCAGTTCTTC. Its protein product is CASSLIAGGNNEQFF.

A few counts support this clone. The V gene is TRBV5-1, the J gene TRBJ1-2; D is perhaps TRBD1 (6 bases). Trimming left V 2 bases short and J 3 bases short, with 17 bases between. Germline V lookup: CDR1 SGHRS, CDR2 YFSETQ. The CDR3 runs 16 residues. In DNA, the CDR3 is TGCGCCAGCAGCTTACCACGGGGGGGCTTTGACTATGGCTACACCTTC. Translated: CASSLPRGGFDYGYTF. The full variable domain, rest sourced from reference TRBV5-1 and TRBJ1-2, is KAGVTQTPRYLIKTRGQQVTLSCSPISGHRSVSWYQQTPGQGLQFLFEYFSETQRNKGNFPGRFSGRQFSNSRSEMNVSTLELGDSALYLCASSLPRGGFDYGYTFGSGTRLTVV.

The gene calls are TRBV30 and TRBJ1-2; TRBD1 matches 10 bases. V lost 0 bases and J lost 7; bases outside the gene matches: 2. CDR1 is GTSNPN and CDR2 is SVGIG in the germline V gene (reference sequence). The CDR3 has 13 residues. The CDR3 DNA is TGTGCCTGGAGTGTTGGGACAGGGGTTGGCTACACCTTC. It translates to CAWSVGTGVGYTF. Filled out from reference TRBV30 and TRBJ1-2, the complete variable domain reads SQTIHQWPATLVQPVGSPLSLECTVEGTSNPNLYWYRQAAGRGLQLLFYSVGIGQISSEVPQNLSASRPQDRQFILSSKKLLLSDSGFYLCAWSVGTGVGYTFGSGTRLTVV.

The chain couples TRBV19 to TRBJ1-4; a weak D match, TRBD1 (5 bases). This CDR3 has 14 amino acids. Germline V gene lookup returns CDR1 LNHDA and CDR2 SQIVND (reference sequence). V lost 6 bases to trimming and J lost 5 bases, with 13 bases between them. DNA for the CDR3: TGTGCCAGTAGGGACGGACGGACAAATGAAAAACTGTTTTTT. It yields the protein CASRDGRTNEKLFF.

The chain uses TRBV4-1 and TRBJ1-4; perhaps TRBD1 as D (6 bases). The CDR3 sequence is 16 residues long. Germline CDR1 MGHRA, CDR2 YSYEKL. Trimming shortened V by 4 bases and J by 4 bases, and 16 bases separated the two germline ends. DNA of the CDR3: TGCGCCAGCAGCCGAACGACGGACAGTTTTAATGAAAAACTGTTTTTT. It encodes CASSRTTDSFNEKLFF.

The chain combines TRBV10-2 with TRBJ1-1, with TRBD1 as a possible D gene (5 bases). The CDR3 sequence is 14 residues long. CDR1 is WSHSY and CDR2 is SAAADI in the germline V gene. V was cut by 2 bases and J by 2 bases, with 9 bases left in between. CDR3 loop: CASSEETANTEAFF. In DNA, the CDR3 is TGCGCCAGCAGTGAGGAGACAGCTAACACTGAAGCTTTCTTT.

This chain joins TRBV4-1 and TRBJ1-4; the D gene is possibly TRBD1 (5 bases). Germline lookup yields CDR1 MGHRA and CDR2 YSYEKL. This CDR3 spans 15 amino acids. The V and J ends lost 4 bases and 6 bases respectively, with 15 bases between them. The CDR3 DNA reads as TGCGCCAGCAGCCGTAAACAGGACTACGATGAAAAACTGTTTTTT. Translated, it gives CASSRKQDYDEKLFF.

This clone was detected a few times. The V call is TRBV25-1, the J call TRBJ2-7; no firm D call. The CDR3 consists of 13 residues. CDR1 and CDR2 (germline): MGHDK, SYGVNS. The V gene lost 4 bases and the J gene lost 3 bases, with 10 bases spanning the gap. The CDR3 coding sequence is TGTGCCAGCAGTGCCTCGGGTCTCTACGAGCAGTACTTC. Translating it yields CASSASGLYEQYF.

CDR3 bases: TGTGCCAGCATCCCTGAATCAGGCTATGGCTACACCTTC. Its translation: CASIPESGYGYTF. The chain couples TRBV12-3 or TRBV12-4 to TRBJ1-2; D is unresolved. With 7 bases removed from V and 4 bases from J, the gap between germline ends came to 13 bases. CDR3 length: 13 amino acids.

This chain links TRBV7-7 with TRBJ2-1, with D possibly being TRBD1 (7 bases). There are 16 residues in the CDR3. Per the germline V gene, CDR1 is SSHAT and CDR2 is FNYEAQ (reference sequence). V was pared by 1 base and J by 2 bases, with 12 bases between. The CDR3 reads CASSLGSGGPYNEQFF. The CDR3, as DNA: TGTGCCAGCAGCTTAGGGTCAGGGGGGCCCTACAATGAGCAGTTCTTC. Complete variable domain (other parts from reference TRBV7-7 and TRBJ2-1): GAGVSQSPRYKVTKRGQDVTLRCDPISSHATLYWYQQALGQGPEFLTYFNYEAQPDKSGLPSDRFSAERPEGSISTLTIQRTEQRDSAMYRCASSLGSGGPYNEQFFGPGTRLTVL.

The V call is TRBV5-1, the J call TRBJ2-5; 7 nucleotides agree with TRBD2. From germline, CDR1 is SGHRS and CDR2 YFSETQ. Trimming at V came to 4 bases and at J to 0 bases, leaving 6 bases not matched to a gene. The CDR3 is made up of 15 amino acids. Here the CDR3 reads CASSPKGLDQETQYF. CDR3 bases: TGCGCCAGCAGCCCGAAAGGACTAGACCAAGAGACCCAGTACTTC.

This chain uses TRBV5-4 with TRBJ1-2, with 7 bases that match TRBD1. V was clipped by 4 bases and J by 2 bases; unmatched bases: 11. The germline gives CDR1 SGHNT, CDR2 YYREEE (reference sequence). The CDR3 loop spans 16 amino acids. The CDR3 protein is CASSAPKGTENYGYTF. The CDR3 nucleotides are TGTGCCAGCAGCGCTCCGAAGGGGACAGAGAACTATGGCTACACCTTC.